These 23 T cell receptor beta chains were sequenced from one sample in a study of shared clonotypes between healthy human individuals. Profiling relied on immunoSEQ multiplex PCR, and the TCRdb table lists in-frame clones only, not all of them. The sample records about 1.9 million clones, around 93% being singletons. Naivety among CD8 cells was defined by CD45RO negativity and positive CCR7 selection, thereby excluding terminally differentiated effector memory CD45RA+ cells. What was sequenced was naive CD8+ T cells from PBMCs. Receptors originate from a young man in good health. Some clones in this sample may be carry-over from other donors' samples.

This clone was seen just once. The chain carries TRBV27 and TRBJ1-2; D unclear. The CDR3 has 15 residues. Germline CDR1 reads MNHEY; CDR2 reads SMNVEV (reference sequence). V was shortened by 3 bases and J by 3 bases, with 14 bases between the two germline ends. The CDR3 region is CASSLVRTPYYGYTF. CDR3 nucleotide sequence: TGTGCCAGCAGTTTGGTGAGGACGCCGTACTATGGCTACACCTTC.

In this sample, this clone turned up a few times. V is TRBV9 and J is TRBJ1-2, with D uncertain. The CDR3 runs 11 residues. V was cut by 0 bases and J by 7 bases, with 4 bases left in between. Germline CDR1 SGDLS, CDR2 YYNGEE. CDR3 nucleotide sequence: TGTGCCAGCAGCGTAGGAACTGGCTACACCTTC. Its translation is CASSVGTGYTF.

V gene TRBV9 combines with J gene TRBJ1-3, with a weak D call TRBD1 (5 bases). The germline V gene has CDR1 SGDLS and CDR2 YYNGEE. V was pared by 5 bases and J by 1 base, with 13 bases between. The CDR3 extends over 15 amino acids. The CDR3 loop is CASRWFGGSGNTIYF. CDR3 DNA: TGTGCCAGCAGATGGTTTGGGGGGTCTGGAAACACCATATATTTT.

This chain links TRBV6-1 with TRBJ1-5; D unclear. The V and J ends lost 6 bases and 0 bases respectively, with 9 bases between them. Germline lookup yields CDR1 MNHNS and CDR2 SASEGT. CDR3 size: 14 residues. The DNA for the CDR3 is TGTGCCAGCAGGGGAGTTTATAGCAATCAGCCCCAGCATTTT. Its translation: CASRGVYSNQPQHF.

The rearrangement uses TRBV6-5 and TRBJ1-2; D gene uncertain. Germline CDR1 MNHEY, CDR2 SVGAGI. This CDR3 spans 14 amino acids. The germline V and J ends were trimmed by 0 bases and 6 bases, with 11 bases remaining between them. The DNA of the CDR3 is TGTGCCAGCAGTTACTCTTTAATTGGGCATGGCTACACCTTC. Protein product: CASSYSLIGHGYTF.

The CDR3 DNA is TGTGCCAGCAGCTTAGAAACCAACTATGGCTACACCTTC. It is translated as CASSLETNYGYTF. The V gene is TRBV11-2, the J gene TRBJ1-2, with no clear D. The germline V gene encodes CDR1 SGHAT and CDR2 FQNNGV. V lost 0 bases and J 2 bases, leaving 4 bases between the germline ends. The CDR3 has 13 amino acids.

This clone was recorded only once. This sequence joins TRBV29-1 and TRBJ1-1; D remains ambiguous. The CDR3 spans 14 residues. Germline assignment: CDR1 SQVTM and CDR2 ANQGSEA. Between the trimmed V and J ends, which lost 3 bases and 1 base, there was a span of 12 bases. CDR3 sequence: CSVDGDTWNTEAFF. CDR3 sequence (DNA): TGCAGCGTTGATGGCGACACGTGGAACACTGAAGCTTTCTTT.

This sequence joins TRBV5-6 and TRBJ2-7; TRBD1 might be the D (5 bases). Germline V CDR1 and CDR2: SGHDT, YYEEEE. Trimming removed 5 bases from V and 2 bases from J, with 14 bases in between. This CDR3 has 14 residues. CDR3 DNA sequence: TGTGCCAGCAGGTACAGGATTTCGACCTACGAGCAGTACTTC. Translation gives CASRYRISTYEQYF.

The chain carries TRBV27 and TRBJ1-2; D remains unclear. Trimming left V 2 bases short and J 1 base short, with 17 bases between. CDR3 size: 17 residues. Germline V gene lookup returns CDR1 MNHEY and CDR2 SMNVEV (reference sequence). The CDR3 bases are TGTGCCAGCAGTTTAAGACCTGGAGGCTTCGATAACTATGGCTACACCTTC. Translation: CASSLRPGGFDNYGYTF.

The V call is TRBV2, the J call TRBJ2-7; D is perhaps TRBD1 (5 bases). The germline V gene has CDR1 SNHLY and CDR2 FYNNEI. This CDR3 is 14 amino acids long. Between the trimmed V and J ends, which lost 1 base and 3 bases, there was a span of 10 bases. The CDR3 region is CASSEEDKFYEQYF. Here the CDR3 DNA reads TGTGCCAGCAGTGAAGAGGACAAATTCTACGAGCAGTACTTC.

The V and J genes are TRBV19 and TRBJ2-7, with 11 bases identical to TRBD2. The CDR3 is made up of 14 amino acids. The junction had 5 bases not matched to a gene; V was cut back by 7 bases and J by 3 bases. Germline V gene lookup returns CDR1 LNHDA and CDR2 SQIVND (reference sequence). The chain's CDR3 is CASKGTSGNYEQYF. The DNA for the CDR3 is TGTGCCAGTAAGGGGACTAGCGGTAACTACGAGCAGTACTTC.

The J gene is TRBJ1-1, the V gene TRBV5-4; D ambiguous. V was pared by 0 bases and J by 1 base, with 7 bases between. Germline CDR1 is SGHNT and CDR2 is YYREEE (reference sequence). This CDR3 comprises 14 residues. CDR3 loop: CASSLEVQNTEAFF. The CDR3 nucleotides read TGTGCCAGCAGCTTGGAAGTTCAGAACACTGAAGCTTTCTTT.

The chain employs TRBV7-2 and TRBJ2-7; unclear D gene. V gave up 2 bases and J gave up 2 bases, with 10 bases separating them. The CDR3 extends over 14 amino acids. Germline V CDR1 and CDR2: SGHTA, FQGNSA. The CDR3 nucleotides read TGTGCCAGCAGCTTAAGTCCAGGAGCCTACGAGCAGTACTTC. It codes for CASSLSPGAYEQYF.

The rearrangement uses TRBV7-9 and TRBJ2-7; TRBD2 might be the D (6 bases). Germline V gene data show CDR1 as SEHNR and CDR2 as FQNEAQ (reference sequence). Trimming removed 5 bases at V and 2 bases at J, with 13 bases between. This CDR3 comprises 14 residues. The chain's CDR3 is CASSGGTATYEQYF. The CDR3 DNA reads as TGTGCCAGCAGCGGCGGGACCGCGACCTACGAGCAGTACTTC.

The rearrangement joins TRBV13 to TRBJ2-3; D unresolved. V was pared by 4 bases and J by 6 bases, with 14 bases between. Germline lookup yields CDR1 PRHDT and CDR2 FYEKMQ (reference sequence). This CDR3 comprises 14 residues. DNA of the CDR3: TGTGCCAGCAGCTCCCGGGTAGAGTCCGATACGCAGTATTTT. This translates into CASSSRVESDTQYF. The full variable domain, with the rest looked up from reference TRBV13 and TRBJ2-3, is AAGVIQSPRHLIKEKRETATLKCYPIPRHDTVYWYQQGPGQDPQFLISFYEKMQSDKGSIPDRFSAQQFSDYHSELNMSSLELGDSALYFCASSSRVESDTQYFGPGTRLTVL.

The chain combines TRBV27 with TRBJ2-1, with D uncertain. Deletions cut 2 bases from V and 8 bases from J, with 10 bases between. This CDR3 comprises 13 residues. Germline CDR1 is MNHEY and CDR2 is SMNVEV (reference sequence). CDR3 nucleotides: TGTGCCAGCAGTTTACTAGTTTGGGATGAGCAGTTCTTC. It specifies CASSLLVWDEQFF.

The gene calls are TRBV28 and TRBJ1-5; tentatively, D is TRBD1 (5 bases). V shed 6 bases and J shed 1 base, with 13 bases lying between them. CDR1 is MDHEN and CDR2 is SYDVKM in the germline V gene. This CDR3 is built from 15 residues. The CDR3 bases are TGTGCCAGCAGCATACGGGGGGTCAGCAATCAGCCCCAGCATTTT. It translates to CASSIRGVSNQPQHF.

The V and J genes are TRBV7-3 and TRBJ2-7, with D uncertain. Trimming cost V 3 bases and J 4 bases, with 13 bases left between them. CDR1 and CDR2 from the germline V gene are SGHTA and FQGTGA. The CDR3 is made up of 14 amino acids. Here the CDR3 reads CASSFQGVGYEQYF. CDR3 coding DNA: TGTGCCAGCAGCTTTCAAGGCGTGGGATACGAGCAGTACTTC.

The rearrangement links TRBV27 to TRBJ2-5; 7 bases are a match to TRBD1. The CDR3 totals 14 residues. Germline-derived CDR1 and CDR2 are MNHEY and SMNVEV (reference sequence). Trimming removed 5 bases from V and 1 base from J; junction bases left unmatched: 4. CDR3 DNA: TGTGCCAGCAGTGACAGGGACCCCCAAGAGACCCAGTACTTC. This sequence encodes CASSDRDPQETQYF.

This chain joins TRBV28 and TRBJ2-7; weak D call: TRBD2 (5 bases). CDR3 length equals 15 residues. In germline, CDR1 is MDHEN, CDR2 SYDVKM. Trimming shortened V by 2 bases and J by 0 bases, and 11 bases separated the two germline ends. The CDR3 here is CASSLIRGSSYEQYF. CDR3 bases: TGTGCCAGCAGTTTAATCCGGGGAAGCTCCTACGAGCAGTACTTC.

The CDR3 DNA reads as TGCGCCAGCAGCCAAGAGTTGACACTATACATCGGGGCCGGGGAGCTGTTTTTT. It codes for CASSQELTLYIGAGELFF. V gene TRBV4-1 combines with J gene TRBJ2-2; TRBD2 is a possible D gene (5 bases). Germline V lookup: CDR1 MGHRA, CDR2 YSYEKL. The CDR3 sequence is 18 residues long. The ends were cut back, 0 bases at V and 6 bases at J, with 20 bases in the middle.

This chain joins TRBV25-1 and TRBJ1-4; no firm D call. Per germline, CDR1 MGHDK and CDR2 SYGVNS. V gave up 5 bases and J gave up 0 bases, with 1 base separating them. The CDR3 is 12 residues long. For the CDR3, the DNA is TGTGCCAGCAGTACAACTAATGAAAAACTGTTTTTT. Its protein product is CASSTTNEKLFF.

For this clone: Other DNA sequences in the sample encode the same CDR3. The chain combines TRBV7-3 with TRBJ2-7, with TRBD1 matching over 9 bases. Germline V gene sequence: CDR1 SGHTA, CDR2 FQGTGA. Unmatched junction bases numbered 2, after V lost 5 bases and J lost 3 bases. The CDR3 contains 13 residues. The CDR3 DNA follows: TGTGCCAGCAGCACGGGACAGGGCTACGAGCAGTACTTC. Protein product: CASSTGQGYEQYF.